This TCR beta chain was observed in a study of blood T cell repertoires in COVID-19. The data were produced by immunoSEQ multiplex PCR, yet TCRdb's version contains in-frame clones alone and is incomplete. The sample yields 100,000 to 150,000 clones, roughly 90% seen once. Per germline, CDR1 SNHLY and CDR2 FYNNEI. V gave up 5 bases and J gave up 4 bases, with 18 bases separating them. The CDR3 covers 16 residues. This clonotype originated in a man aged 45-65 years with active or convalescent COVID-19. This chain links TRBV2 with TRBJ1-3; D may be TRBD1 (6 bases). The specimen sequenced was peripheral blood. In nucleotides, the CDR3 is TGTGCCAGCAGTTACATGCGGGGGCGAGTCGGAAACACCATATATTTT. This codes for CASSYMRGRVGNTIYF.